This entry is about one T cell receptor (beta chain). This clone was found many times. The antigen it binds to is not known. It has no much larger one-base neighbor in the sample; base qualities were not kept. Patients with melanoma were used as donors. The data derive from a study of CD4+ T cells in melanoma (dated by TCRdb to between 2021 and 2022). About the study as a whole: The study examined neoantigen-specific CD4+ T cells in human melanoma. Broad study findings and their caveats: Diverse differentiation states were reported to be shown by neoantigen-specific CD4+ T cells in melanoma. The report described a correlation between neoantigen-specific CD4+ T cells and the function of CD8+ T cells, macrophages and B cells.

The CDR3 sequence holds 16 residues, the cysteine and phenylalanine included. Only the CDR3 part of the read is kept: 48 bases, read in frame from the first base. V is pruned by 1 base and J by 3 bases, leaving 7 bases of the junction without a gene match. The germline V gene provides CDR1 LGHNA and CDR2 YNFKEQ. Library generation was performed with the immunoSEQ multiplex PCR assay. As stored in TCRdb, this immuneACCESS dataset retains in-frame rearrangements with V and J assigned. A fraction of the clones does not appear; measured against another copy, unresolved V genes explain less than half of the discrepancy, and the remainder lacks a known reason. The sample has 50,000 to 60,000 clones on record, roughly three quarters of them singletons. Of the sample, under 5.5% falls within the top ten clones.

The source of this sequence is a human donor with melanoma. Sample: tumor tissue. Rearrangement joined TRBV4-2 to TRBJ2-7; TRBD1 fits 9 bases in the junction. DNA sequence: TGTGCCAGCAGCCAAGGGATGGGACAGGGTGGCTACGAGCAGTACTTC. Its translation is CASSQGMGQGGYEQYF.